This T cell receptor beta chain was identified in a study of response to subunit inactivated influenza vaccine. This clonotype was detected only a few times. CDR3 size: 15 residues. V was pared by 0 bases and J by 2 bases, with 3 bases of the junction left unmatched. The germline CDR1 and CDR2 sequences are MNHEY and SVGAGI. TCRdb redid the calling of the RT-PCR reads with MiXCR, one entry per CDR3 protein. This table holds 400,000 to 650,000 distinct CDR3 sequences, approximately 7.7% found once. The starting material was PBMCs from blood, obtained around 2 years after vaccination. J is TRBJ1-2 and V is TRBV6-5, with TRBD1 matching 7 bases. The origin of this receptor is a man between 50 and 69 years old who received an inactivated influenza vaccine. In DNA, the CDR3 is TGTGCCAGCAGTTACTCTGGGACAGTGAACTATGGCTACACCTTC. Its translation is CASSYSGTVNYGYTF.